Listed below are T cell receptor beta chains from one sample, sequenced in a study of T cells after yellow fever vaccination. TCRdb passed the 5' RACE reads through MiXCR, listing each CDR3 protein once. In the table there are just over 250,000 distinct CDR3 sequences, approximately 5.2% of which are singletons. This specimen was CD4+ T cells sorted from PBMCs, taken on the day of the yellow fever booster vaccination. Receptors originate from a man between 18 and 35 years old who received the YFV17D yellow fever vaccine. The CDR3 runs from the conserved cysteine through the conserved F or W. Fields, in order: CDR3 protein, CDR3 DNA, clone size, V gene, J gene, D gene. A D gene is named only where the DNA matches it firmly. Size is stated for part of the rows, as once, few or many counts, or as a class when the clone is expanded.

cdr3_aa: CASSRRGTGNRPQHF; cdr3_nt: TGTGCCAGCAGCAGAAGGGGGACAGGGAATCGGCCCCAGCATTTT; clone_size: -; v_call: TRBV5-6; j_call: TRBJ1-5; d_call: TRBD1
cdr3_aa: CASSRGFRAHTQYF; cdr3_nt: TGTGCCAGCAGCAGAGGTTTTCGGGCTCATACGCAGTATTTT; clone_size: -; v_call: TRBV5-8; j_call: TRBJ2-3; d_call: -
cdr3_aa: CASSWGGGQGRELFF; cdr3_nt: TGTGCCAGCAGCTGGGGCGGGGGACAGGGAAGGGAGCTGTTTTTT; clone_size: few; v_call: TRBV5-5; j_call: TRBJ2-2; d_call: TRBD1
cdr3_aa: CASSLYRAYNEQFF; cdr3_nt: TGCGCCAGCAGCCTATATCGGGCCTACAATGAGCAGTTCTTC; clone_size: -; v_call: TRBV10-1; j_call: TRBJ2-1; d_call: -
cdr3_aa: CASNRGGVTGELFF; cdr3_nt: TGTGCCAGCAATCGGGGGGGCGTCACCGGGGAGCTGTTTTTT; clone_size: many; v_call: TRBV2; j_call: TRBJ2-2; d_call: TRBD2
cdr3_aa: CASSLISGQGANTEAFF; cdr3_nt: TGTGCCAGCAGCTTAATCTCTGGACAGGGGGCCAACACTGAAGCTTTCTTT; clone_size: few; v_call: TRBV7-8; j_call: TRBJ1-1; d_call: TRBD1
cdr3_aa: CASGDLAGNTIYF; cdr3_nt: TGTGCCAGCGGGGATTTGGCTGGAAACACCATATATTTT; clone_size: few; v_call: TRBV7-2; j_call: TRBJ1-3; d_call: -
cdr3_aa: CATSDPGLGELFF; cdr3_nt: TGTGCCACCAGTGACCCGGGACTCGGGGAGCTGTTTTTT; clone_size: many; v_call: TRBV24-1; j_call: TRBJ2-2; d_call: -
cdr3_aa: CASRSRDQNTEAFF; cdr3_nt: TGTGCCAGCAGAAGTAGGGACCAGAACACTGAAGCTTTCTTT; clone_size: -; v_call: TRBV12-3/TRBV12-4; j_call: TRBJ1-1; d_call: -
cdr3_aa: CASREGVGQPQHF; cdr3_nt: TGTGCCAGTAGGGAAGGGGTTGGTCAGCCCCAGCATTTT; clone_size: few; v_call: TRBV19; j_call: TRBJ1-5; d_call: -
cdr3_aa: CSARKAMDETGELFF; cdr3_nt: TGCAGTGCTAGGAAGGCGATGGATGAAACCGGGGAGCTGTTTTTT; clone_size: few; v_call: TRBV20-1; j_call: TRBJ2-2; d_call: -
cdr3_aa: CASSQDGQADTQYF; cdr3_nt: TGTGCCAGCAGCCAAGATGGGCAGGCGGATACGCAGTATTTT; clone_size: many; v_call: TRBV4-2; j_call: TRBJ2-3; d_call: -
cdr3_aa: CASWSGGAGELFF; cdr3_nt: TGTGCCAGCTGGAGCGGGGGGGCCGGGGAGCTGTTTTTT; clone_size: many; v_call: TRBV5-4; j_call: TRBJ2-2; d_call: TRBD2
cdr3_aa: CASRLAGGLYEQYF; cdr3_nt: TGTGCCAGCAGACTAGCGGGGGGGCTGTACGAGCAGTACTTC; clone_size: few; v_call: TRBV28; j_call: TRBJ2-7; d_call: TRBD2
cdr3_aa: CASSYSGGTGGYKQYF; cdr3_nt: TGTGCCAGCAGTTACTCGGGGGGGACAGGGGGCTATAAGCAGTACTTC; clone_size: -; v_call: TRBV6-5; j_call: TRBJ2-7; d_call: TRBD1
cdr3_aa: CATSGQGNQPQHF; cdr3_nt: TGTGCCACCAGTGGCCAGGGGAATCAGCCCCAGCATTTT; clone_size: few; v_call: TRBV24-1; j_call: TRBJ1-5; d_call: -
cdr3_aa: CASSLGRGYTGELFF; cdr3_nt: TGTGCCAGCAGCCTCGGCAGGGGGTACACCGGGGAGCTGTTTTTT; clone_size: many; v_call: TRBV4-2; j_call: TRBJ2-2; d_call: TRBD1
cdr3_aa: CASSYSTGTVNLPLHF; cdr3_nt: TGTGCCAGCAGTTACTCGACTGGGACCGTCAATCTACCCCTCCACTTT; clone_size: many; v_call: TRBV6-5; j_call: TRBJ1-6; d_call: -
cdr3_aa: CASSAGTSGAEQYF; cdr3_nt: TGTGCCAGCAGCGCGGGGACTAGCGGGGCCGAGCAGTACTTC; clone_size: few; v_call: TRBV7-2; j_call: TRBJ2-7; d_call: TRBD2
cdr3_aa: CASSLFTRDWNEQFF; cdr3_nt: TGTGCCAGCAGCTTATTCACACGGGATTGGAATGAGCAGTTCTTC; clone_size: -; v_call: TRBV7-2; j_call: TRBJ2-1; d_call: -
cdr3_aa: CASRPYRGGTDTQYF; cdr3_nt: TGTGCCAGCAGACCCTATCGGGGGGGCACAGATACGCAGTATTTT; clone_size: few; v_call: TRBV6-5; j_call: TRBJ2-3; d_call: TRBD2
cdr3_aa: CASSRTGLDTEAFF; cdr3_nt: TGTGCCAGCTCCCGGACAGGGTTGGACACTGAAGCTTTCTTT; clone_size: -; v_call: TRBV18; j_call: TRBJ1-1; d_call: TRBD1
cdr3_aa: CASSQGADADTQYF; cdr3_nt: TGTGCCAGCAGCCAAGGAGCCGATGCGGATACGCAGTATTTT; clone_size: -; v_call: TRBV4-2; j_call: TRBJ2-3; d_call: -
cdr3_aa: CASSLAPTGSSYNEQFF; cdr3_nt: TGCGCCAGCAGCTTGGCCCCGACAGGGAGCTCCTACAATGAGCAGTTCTTC; clone_size: few; v_call: TRBV5-1; j_call: TRBJ2-1; d_call: TRBD1
cdr3_aa: CSVDGPSGQETQYF; cdr3_nt: TGCAGCGTTGATGGCCCTAGCGGGCAAGAGACCCAGTACTTC; clone_size: many; v_call: TRBV29-1; j_call: TRBJ2-5; d_call: TRBD2
cdr3_aa: CASSLGDRPHSPLHF; cdr3_nt: TGTGCCAGCTCACTAGGGGACAGGCCGCATTCACCCCTCCACTTT; clone_size: few; v_call: TRBV18; j_call: TRBJ1-6; d_call: TRBD1
cdr3_aa: CASSPLAGDTQYF; cdr3_nt: TGTGCCAGCAGCCCGCTAGCGGGCGATACGCAGTATTTT; clone_size: many; v_call: TRBV3-1; j_call: TRBJ2-3; d_call: TRBD2
cdr3_aa: CSVVGGQGVENYGYTF; cdr3_nt: TGCAGCGTTGTTGGGGGACAGGGGGTGGAGAACTATGGCTACACCTTC; clone_size: few; v_call: TRBV29-1; j_call: TRBJ1-2; d_call: TRBD1
cdr3_aa: CASSPRLGTRHEQFF; cdr3_nt: TGTGCCAGCAGCCCCCGACTGGGAACTCGGCATGAGCAGTTCTTC; clone_size: many; v_call: TRBV9; j_call: TRBJ2-1; d_call: -
cdr3_aa: CSGSKTGFANEQFF; cdr3_nt: TGCAGCGGATCAAAGACAGGTTTTGCGAATGAGCAGTTCTTC; clone_size: many; v_call: TRBV29-1; j_call: TRBJ2-1; d_call: -
cdr3_aa: CASSLFRQGGETQYF; cdr3_nt: TGTGCCAGCAGCTTGTTTCGACAGGGTGGGGAGACCCAGTACTTC; clone_size: many; v_call: TRBV5-5; j_call: TRBJ2-5; d_call: TRBD1
cdr3_aa: CASSGRTAFTDTQYF; cdr3_nt: TGTGCCAGCAGCGGACGGACAGCCTTCACAGATACGCAGTATTTT; clone_size: few; v_call: TRBV7-9; j_call: TRBJ2-3; d_call: -
cdr3_aa: CASSEASAGNEQFF; cdr3_nt: TGCGCCAGCAGCGAGGCTTCGGCGGGGAATGAGCAGTTCTTC; clone_size: many; v_call: TRBV5-1; j_call: TRBJ2-1; d_call: -
cdr3_aa: CATGGNYGYTF; cdr3_nt: TGTGCCACGGGGGGAAACTATGGCTACACCTTC; clone_size: few; v_call: TRBV6-6; j_call: TRBJ1-2; d_call: -
cdr3_aa: CASSLSRAAGYGYTF; cdr3_nt: TGTGCCAGCAGCTTAAGCAGGGCTGCGGGGTATGGCTACACCTTC; clone_size: few; v_call: TRBV11-2; j_call: TRBJ1-2; d_call: -
cdr3_aa: CASSHYEGTETQYF; cdr3_nt: TGCGCCAGCAGCCACTACGAGGGCACCGAGACCCAGTACTTC; clone_size: many; v_call: TRBV4-3; j_call: TRBJ2-5; d_call: -
cdr3_aa: CASRMGTFGGNTIYF; cdr3_nt: TGTGCCAGTCGCATGGGAACCTTCGGGGGAAACACCATATATTTT; clone_size: few; v_call: TRBV28; j_call: TRBJ1-3; d_call: -
cdr3_aa: CASGETTGNIQYF; cdr3_nt: TGTGCCAGCGGGGAAACGACTGGGAACATTCAGTACTTC; clone_size: many; v_call: TRBV7-6; j_call: TRBJ2-4; d_call: -
cdr3_aa: CASSPPGGRNQPQHF; cdr3_nt: TGTGCCAGCAGTCCCCCCGGGGGTCGAAATCAGCCCCAGCATTTT; clone_size: -; v_call: TRBV12-3/TRBV12-4; j_call: TRBJ1-5; d_call: -
cdr3_aa: CASSSRTSGAKNIQYF; cdr3_nt: TGTGCCAGCAGCTCTCGGACTAGCGGGGCCAAAAACATTCAGTACTTC; clone_size: -; v_call: TRBV7-2; j_call: TRBJ2-4; d_call: TRBD2
cdr3_aa: CASRGLSGGRYNEQFF; cdr3_nt: TGTGCCAGCAGGGGACTTAGCGGGGGACGCTACAATGAGCAGTTCTTC; clone_size: few; v_call: TRBV2; j_call: TRBJ2-1; d_call: TRBD2
cdr3_aa: CASSSRTSYEQYF; cdr3_nt: TGTGCCAGCAGCTCCAGGACTAGCTACGAGCAGTACTTC; clone_size: many; v_call: TRBV7-8; j_call: TRBJ2-7; d_call: TRBD2
cdr3_aa: CSAPYPESLGTEAFF; cdr3_nt: TGCAGTGCTCCCTACCCCGAGAGCCTAGGGACTGAAGCTTTCTTT; clone_size: few; v_call: TRBV20-1; j_call: TRBJ1-1; d_call: -
cdr3_aa: CSATRDAQQETQYF; cdr3_nt: TGCAGTGCTACCCGGGACGCCCAACAAGAGACCCAGTACTTC; clone_size: many; v_call: TRBV20-1; j_call: TRBJ2-5; d_call: -
cdr3_aa: CASRVAGGVSSAQYF; cdr3_nt: TGTGCCAGCAGGGTAGCGGGGGGGGTGTCGTCGGCCCAGTACTTC; clone_size: many; v_call: TRBV27; j_call: TRBJ2-5; d_call: TRBD2
cdr3_aa: CASSYRGSSYNSPLHF; cdr3_nt: TGTGCCAGCAGTTACCGGGGGAGCTCCTATAATTCACCCCTCCACTTT; clone_size: many; v_call: TRBV6-2/TRBV6-3; j_call: TRBJ1-6; d_call: -
cdr3_aa: CASSFASGGAADTQYF; cdr3_nt: TGTGCCAGCAGCTTTGCTAGCGGGGGGGCCGCAGATACGCAGTATTTT; clone_size: -; v_call: TRBV7-2; j_call: TRBJ2-3; d_call: TRBD2
cdr3_aa: CASSPTGFSGNTIYF; cdr3_nt: TGTGCCAGCAGCCCCACCGGATTCTCTGGAAACACCATATATTTT; clone_size: few; v_call: TRBV7-6; j_call: TRBJ1-3; d_call: -
cdr3_aa: CASSWGPGASQPQHF; cdr3_nt: TGCGCCAGCAGCTGGGGACCTGGGGCTTCTCAGCCCCAGCATTTT; clone_size: few; v_call: TRBV5-1; j_call: TRBJ1-5; d_call: -
cdr3_aa: CASSLSYGADTEAFF; cdr3_nt: TGCGCCAGCAGCTTGTCTTACGGGGCGGACACTGAAGCTTTCTTT; clone_size: many; v_call: TRBV5-1; j_call: TRBJ1-1; d_call: -
cdr3_aa: CASTVSNQPQHF; cdr3_nt: TGTGCCAGCACTGTCAGCAATCAGCCCCAGCATTTT; clone_size: -; v_call: TRBV7-2; j_call: TRBJ1-5; d_call: -
cdr3_aa: CSASGGDQPQHF; cdr3_nt: TGCAGTGCTAGCGGGGGAGATCAGCCCCAGCATTTT; clone_size: -; v_call: TRBV20-1; j_call: TRBJ1-5; d_call: -